The T cell receptor (beta chain) described here comes from a study of T cell responses to AZD1222 COVID-19 vaccine. Points on this clone: What it binds is unknown.

This CDR3 spans 14 amino acids. Trimming left V 1 base short and J 0 bases short, with 7 bases between. Germline V gives CDR1 LGHDT, CDR2 YNNKEL (reference sequence). Only in-frame clones appear in the TCRdb table, and some are missing; sequencing was by immunoSEQ multiplex PCR. The data show 75,000 to 100,000 clones, with roughly nine tenths seen just once and about a quarter held by the top ten. Study results and limitations: Following two doses of AZD1222, Spike-specific TCR breadth and depth rose. Only a handful of AZD1222 recipients were seropositive at baseline. A mostly white British donor set with more females was recruited, and clonal diversity was possibly underestimated. All repertoire sampling was performed exclusively after the peak T cell response.

The sequence derives from an adult in good health. This chain uses TRBV3-1 (or the pseudogene TRBV3-2) with TRBJ2-7, with D maybe TRBD1 (5 bases). The source material was peripheral blood, sampled on day 0 of AZD1222 vaccination. DNA for the CDR3: TGTGCCAGCAGCCAAGGGACATACTCCTACGAGCAGTACTTC. The encoded protein is CASSQGTYSYEQYF.